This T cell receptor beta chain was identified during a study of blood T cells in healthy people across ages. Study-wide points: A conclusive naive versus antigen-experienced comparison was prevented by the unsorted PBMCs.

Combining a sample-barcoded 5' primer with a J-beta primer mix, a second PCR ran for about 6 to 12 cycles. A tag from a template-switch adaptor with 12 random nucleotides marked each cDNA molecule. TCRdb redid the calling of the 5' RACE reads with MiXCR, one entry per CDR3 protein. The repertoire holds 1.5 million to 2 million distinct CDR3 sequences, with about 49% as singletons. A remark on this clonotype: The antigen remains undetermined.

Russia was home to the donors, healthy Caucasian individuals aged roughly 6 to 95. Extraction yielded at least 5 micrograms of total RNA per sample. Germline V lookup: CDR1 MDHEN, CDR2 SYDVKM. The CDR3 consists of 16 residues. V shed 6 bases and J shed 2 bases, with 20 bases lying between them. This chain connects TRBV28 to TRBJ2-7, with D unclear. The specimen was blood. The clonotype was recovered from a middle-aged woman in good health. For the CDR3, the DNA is TGTGCCAGCAGCCCCGTGAGAGGTCGGCCACCCTACGAGCAGTACTTC. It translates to CASSPVRGRPPYEQYF.